Included here is one T cell receptor beta chain sequence, with context. The antigen it recognizes is unknown. No much larger clonotype is one base removed from it; base qualities were not supplied. The cohort was made up of roughly 670 healthy bone marrow donors. At the time of sampling, all cohort members were nominally healthy, though unrecorded immune exposures were likely present. The donor was CMV seropositive and belonged to the group of 250 to 300 seropositive cohort members. A peripheral blood sample was provided by each donor, and peripheral blood mononuclear cells were used for TCR beta sequencing. The Qiagen DNeasy Blood Extraction Kit was used to extract genomic DNA from the blood cell samples. This sample was included in a study of cytomegalovirus exposure and HLA in healthy donors (dated by TCRdb to the late 2010s). Describing the broader study: An earlier analysis of some 600 of the donors reported approximately 260 Gb of sequence data and roughly 120 million unique TCR beta sequences obtained from about 200 million T cells. Roughly 300 gigabases of sequencing data and around 87 million unique TCR sequences were included in an early release covering over 600 HLA-typed donors. Among the roughly 410 genotyped donors, around 81% belonged to the genetic ancestry cluster associated with self-reported Caucasian donors. The study was designed to test whether signatures of past pathogen exposure could be identified by cataloging public T cell receptors. The study profiled the T cell repertoires of 666 subjects by immunosequencing and related them to cytomegalovirus serostatus. A separate validation cohort of roughly 120 different subjects was used in addition to the 666-subject first cohort. High-throughput TCR immunosequencing, statistical association of individual TCRs with disease status, and machine learning were combined to predict cytomegalovirus infection status. A later analysis re-analyzed previously published TCR beta repertoires from roughly 600 donors and added high-resolution HLA genotyping to study TCR occurrence patterns. In the later analysis, no new phenotypic data were used to find candidate immune exposures; instead, reliance was placed on TCR beta sequences and their occurrence across donors. An earlier analysis of 587 of the donors used high-throughput TCR beta sequencing to judge whether each TCR beta V gene segment behaved as functional or pseudogenic. Donor age, sex, ethnicity and CMV serostatus were compiled alongside the repertoire data. A later genetic analysis took genome-wide SNP genotypes for about three fifths of the roughly 700 donors and used that subset as a discovery cohort. All discovery cohort repertoires had been generated using a single sequencing platform. Class I and class II HLA loci were covered by the typing at four-digit resolution. The number of donors typed differed by locus, with 629-630 for A, B, C, DRB1 and DQB1, around 560 for DQA1, 606 for DPA1, and 472 for DPB1. Roughly 5 DR-DQ haplotypes were handled as single units for association and clustering because linkage in the cohort was strong. Among roughly 400 genotyped donors of the cohort, an average of about 240,000 unique TCR beta nucleotide sequences was sequenced per donor, of which about 18% were non-productive.

On the study overall, not on this receptor specifically: An earlier analysis of around 500 of the donors showed that most TCR beta V segments appeared in productive rearrangements either about 87% or about 30% of the time, which broadly matched IMGT annotations. In the study, some 180 TCR beta chains were listed as associated with cytomegalovirus. A later analysis found that most CMV-associated TCR beta chains appeared HLA-restricted, with HLA associations seemingly driven largely by CMV exposure. A group of highly shared sequence variants was considered likely to be a technical artifact of the sequencing pipeline. A later analysis associated about 17,000 TCR beta sequences with specific HLA alleles at a false discovery rate of 0.05. Over 15 rarely observed V segments, including chromosome 9 orphons, were excluded from the earlier analysis of about 500 of the donors because counts were too low. A further reported finding was that TCR beta sequences accurately predicted the HLA-A and HLA-B alleles for most subjects in the first cohort. Because the 87-base-pair reads could not distinguish some IMGT-functional V segments, including TRBV6-2 and TRBV6-3, those segments were excluded. Across donors, most TCR sequences were observed very rarely, whereas some public TCRs were present in many individuals. A later analysis found that TCR association rates varied across HLA loci, with DRB1 alleles showing the most associated TCRs and HLA-C alleles the fewest. When HLA alleles, especially DR and DQ, strongly co-occurred, TCR associations were difficult to assign to individual alleles. In a later genetic analysis, fewer N-insertions in productive TCRs were reported among donors in an Asian-associated ancestry cluster than the roughly 700-donor mean. A few of the identified cytomegalovirus-associated TCR beta chains were confirmed in vitro to be specific for cytomegalovirus antigens. Presence/absence analyses assumed roughly uniform sequencing depth across donors, an assumption that may not hold. Because some donors lacked HLA typing at each locus, the association tests relied only on the typed subset. In a later analysis, HLA-associated TCR beta chains showed more clonal expansion and lower generation probabilities than non-associated chains that were equally common. In a later genetic analysis, a missense DCLRE1C variant was associated with V-gene and J-gene trimming of TCR beta chains, and the association was replicated in an independent cohort. For the cohort, immune exposure information was limited to CMV serostatus. It was suggested by the authors that the approach could potentially be generalized to other disease states and immunological phenotypes. Cytomegalovirus status was reported to be diagnosed by the classifier with high specificity and sensitivity in both the original and validation cohorts. Linkage disequilibrium might explain the correlated functional status among segregating V segments, but an unknown experimental factor could not be ruled out. In this cohort, only TCR beta chains were sequenced, and detectable features were limited by the absence of alpha or paired-chain data. In a later analysis, several top co-occurrence clusters were reported to appear linked to parvovirus B19, influenza, CMV and Epstein-Barr virus.

Sequences SGHRS (CDR1) and YFSETQ (CDR2) are obtained from the germline V gene. Its CDR3 holds 13 amino acids, cysteine through phenylalanine. Left in the record is the CDR3 DNA by itself, 39 bases read in frame from the first base. Relative to germline, V is missing 4 bases and J is missing 7 bases, with 5 bases of the junction outside any gene match. Library generation was performed with the immunoSEQ multiplex PCR assay. For the multiplex PCR, a mixture combining 60 forward primers for TCR Vbeta segments and 13 reverse primers for TCR Jbeta segments was used. The CDR3 region of rearranged TCR beta genes was amplified from genomic DNA with a multiplex PCR assay. The Illumina HiSeq System was used to sequence the amplified TCR beta libraries as 87-base-pair reads. On the study's bioinformatics: A later analysis tallied about 77 million unique TCR beta chains across the 700 or so repertoires, and approximately 9.9 million of those chains were shared by two or more donors. To remove PCR and sequencing errors, raw reads were error-corrected and collapsed into unique sequences using a nearest-neighbor algorithm that merged closely related sequences. CDR3 sequences were aligned to IMGT reference sequences to assign V, D and J gene segments. For a sequence to be retained, a match of at least six nucleotides was required to both a V gene segment and a J gene segment. Rearrangements were classified as productive when the CDR3 lacked stop codons and remained in frame with V and J, and all other rearrangements were classified as non-productive. Following IMGT convention, CDR3 was defined as the stretch from the second conserved V-encoded cysteine to the conserved J-encoded phenylalanine. The earlier analysis of a few hundred of the donors excluded any sequence lacking an unambiguous match to a single V gene segment. In an earlier analysis of a few hundred of the donors, a V segment was called functional when productive rearrangements were above 56.7%, and segregating when the standard deviation between donors exceeded 5%. A statistical classification framework was built for diagnosing cytomegalovirus status from the catalog of TCR beta chain sequences. V and J gene assignment, in a later analysis, came from comparing TCR nucleotide sequences with IMGT/GENE-DB human TR gene sequences. Using the TCRdist pipeline, a later analysis assigned CDR3 sequences along with most-parsimonious VDJ recombination scenarios. In a later analysis, each TCR beta chain was defined by its CDR3 amino acid sequence together with its V-gene family, and reads without a unique V-gene family were excluded. As a way to deal with suspected cross-contamination and a sequencing artifact, a later analysis dropped under 600 nucleotide sequences that were highly shared and had low generation probability. In a later analysis, a clonal expansion index for each public chain was calculated from normalized within-repertoire ranks of inferred template counts. In a later analysis, generation probabilities were computed using a VDJ recombination model fitted to out-of-frame rearrangements, and the results were checked against IGoR. In a later analysis, hypergeometric tests were used to score TCR-TCR, TCR-HLA and TCR-CMV co-occurrence, with a repertoire-size bias correction applied to TCR pairs. To estimate false discovery rates, a later analysis permuted the HLA or CMV assignments 20 times. A later analysis grouped co-occurring TCRs with DBSCAN, adding TCRdist sequence similarity when clustering within HLA-allele-positive subsets. Repertoires with fewer than 30,000 or more than 120,000 public chains were left out of co-occurrence clustering, as were several repertoires with anomalous nucleotide sharing. TCRdb's version of the immuneACCESS table is confined to in-frame rearrangements and falls short of the full clone set. An unresolved V gene accounts for under half of the shortfall where checked; the remainder is of unknown origin. The V and J calls and clone size come from that table; D and trimming were worked out from the DNA. The sample has more than 80,000 clones on record, more than 75% of them singletons. The ten biggest clones cover roughly 6.5% of the sample.

The sample comprised PBMCs. This TCR derives from a woman in her forties or fifties in good health and CMV-seropositive. The chain was built from TRBV5-1 and TRBJ2-1, with TRBD1 identical over 7 junction bases. The bases are TGCGCCAGCAGCCCTGGGACAGCTAATGAGCAGTTCTTC. It translates to CASSPGTANEQFF. With the portions outside the CDR3 filled from the reference TRBV5-1 and TRBJ2-1 genes, the complete variable region becomes KAGVTQTPRYLIKTRGQQVTLSCSPISGHRSVSWYQQTPGQGLQFLFEYFSETQRNKGNFPGRFSGRQFSNSRSEMNVSTLELGDSALYLCASSPGTANEQFFGPGTRLTVL.